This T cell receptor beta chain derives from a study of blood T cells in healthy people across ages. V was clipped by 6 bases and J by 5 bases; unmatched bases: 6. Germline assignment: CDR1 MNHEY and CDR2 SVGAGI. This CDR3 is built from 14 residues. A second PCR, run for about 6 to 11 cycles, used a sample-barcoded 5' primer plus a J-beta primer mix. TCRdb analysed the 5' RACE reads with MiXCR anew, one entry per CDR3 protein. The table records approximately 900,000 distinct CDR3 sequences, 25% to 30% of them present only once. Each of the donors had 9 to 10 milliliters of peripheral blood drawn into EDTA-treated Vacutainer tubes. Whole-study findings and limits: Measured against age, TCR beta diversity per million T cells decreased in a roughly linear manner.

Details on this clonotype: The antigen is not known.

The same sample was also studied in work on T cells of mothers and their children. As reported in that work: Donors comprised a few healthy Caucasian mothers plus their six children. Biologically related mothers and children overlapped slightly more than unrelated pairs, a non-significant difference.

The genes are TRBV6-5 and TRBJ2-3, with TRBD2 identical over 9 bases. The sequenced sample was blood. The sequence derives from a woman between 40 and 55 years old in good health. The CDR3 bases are TGTGCCAGCAGAACGCGGGGGGGCAGAGATACGCAGTATTTT. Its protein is CASRTRGGRDTQYF.